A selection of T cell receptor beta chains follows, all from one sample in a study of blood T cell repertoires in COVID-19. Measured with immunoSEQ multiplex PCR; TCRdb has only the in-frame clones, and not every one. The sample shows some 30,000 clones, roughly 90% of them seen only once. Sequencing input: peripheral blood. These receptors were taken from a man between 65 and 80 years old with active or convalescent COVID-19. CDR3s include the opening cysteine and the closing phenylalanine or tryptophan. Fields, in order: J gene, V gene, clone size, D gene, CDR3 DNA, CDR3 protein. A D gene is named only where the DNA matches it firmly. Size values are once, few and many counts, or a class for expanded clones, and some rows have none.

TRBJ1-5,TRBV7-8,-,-,TGTGCCAGCGGTAGGGGTAGCAATCAGCCCCAGCATTTT,CASGRGSNQPQHF
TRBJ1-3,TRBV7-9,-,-,TGTGCCAGCAGCGCAAAACAGGGAGACGTCTCTGGAAACACCATATATTTT,CASSAKQGDVSGNTIYF
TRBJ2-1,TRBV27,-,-,TGTGCCAGCAGTATCGGGATCGCTTTAAATGAGCAGTTCTTC,CASSIGIALNEQFF
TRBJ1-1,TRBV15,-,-,TGTGCCACCAGCAGAGAGGGGGGTGACACTGAAGCTTTCTTT,CATSREGGDTEAFF
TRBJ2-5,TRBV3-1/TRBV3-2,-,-,TGTGCCAGCAGCCAAGACCATCAAGAGACCCAGTACTTC,CASSQDHQETQYF
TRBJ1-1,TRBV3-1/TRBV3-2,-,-,TGTGCCAGCAGCCAGAGTAGGACCGCGGGCACTGAAGCTTTCTTT,CASSQSRTAGTEAFF
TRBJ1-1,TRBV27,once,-,TGTGCCAGCAGTTTATTGCCGCCCGAGACAGGGAACACTGAAGCTTTCTTT,CASSLLPPETGNTEAFF
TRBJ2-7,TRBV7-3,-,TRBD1,TGTGCCAGCAGCCCAGGACAGGGAAACCACGAGCAGTACTTC,CASSPGQGNHEQYF
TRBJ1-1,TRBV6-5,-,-,TGTGCCAGCAGCGCTACACGGCGGACTGAAGCTTTCTTT,CASSATRRTEAFF
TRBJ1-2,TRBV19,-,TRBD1,TGTGCCAGTACCCAGGGGGTACGCTATGGCTACACCTTC,CASTQGVRYGYTF
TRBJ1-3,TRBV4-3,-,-,TGCGCCAGCAGCCAGTACAGGGTAGGTTCCGGAAACACCATATATTTT,CASSQYRVGSGNTIYF
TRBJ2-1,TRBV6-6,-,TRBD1,TGTGCCAGCAGTTACACGGGGACAGTTAACAATGAGCAGTTCTTC,CASSYTGTVNNEQFF
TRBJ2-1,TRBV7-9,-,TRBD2,TGTGCCAGCAGCAAAGCTAGCGGGGTATACAATGAGCAGTTCTTC,CASSKASGVYNEQFF
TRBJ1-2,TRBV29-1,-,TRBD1,TGCAGCGTCCCGGGACAGGGGGAGCGAGGCTACACCTTC,CSVPGQGERGYTF
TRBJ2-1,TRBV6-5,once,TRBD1,TGTGCCAGCAGTTATGGGACAGGTATGAATGAGCAGTTCTTC,CASSYGTGMNEQFF
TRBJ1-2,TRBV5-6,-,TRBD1,TGTGCCAGCAGCAATACGGACAGGATCTATGGCTACACCTTC,CASSNTDRIYGYTF
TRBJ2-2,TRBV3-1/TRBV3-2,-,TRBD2,TGTGCCAGCAGCCGCACTAGCGGGCGTACCGGGGAGCTGTTTTTT,CASSRTSGRTGELFF
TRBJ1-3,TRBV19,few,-,TGTGCCAGCCAGGGCTTTGGAAACACCATATATTTT,CASQGFGNTIYF
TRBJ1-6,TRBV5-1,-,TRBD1,TGCGCCAGCAAACGCGGGACAGATAATTCACCCCTCCACTTT,CASKRGTDNSPLHF
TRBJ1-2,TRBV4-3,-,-,TGCGCCAGCAGCCAAGGTGGGCAGCCTTATTATGGCTACACCTTC,CASSQGGQPYYGYTF
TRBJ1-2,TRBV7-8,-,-,TGTGCCAGCAGCCATAGACCAGGGTCGATTAACTATGGCTACACCTTC,CASSHRPGSINYGYTF
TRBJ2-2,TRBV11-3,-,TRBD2,TGTGCCAGCAGCCTTAGCGGGACGAACACCGGAGAGCTGTTTTTT,CASSLSGTNTGELFF
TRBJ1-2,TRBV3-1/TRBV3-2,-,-,TGTGCCAGCAGCCAAGGAAGAGAGAGGGACTATGGCTACACCTTC,CASSQGRERDYGYTF
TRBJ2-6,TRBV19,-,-,TGTGCCAGTAGTACACTAGCTGCTGGGGCCAACGTCCTGACTTTC,CASSTLAAGANVLTF
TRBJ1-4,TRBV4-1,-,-,TGCGCCAGCAGCCAAGGGGGCCAGATGGGTGAAAAACTGTTTTTT,CASSQGGQMGEKLFF
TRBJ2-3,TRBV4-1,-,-,TGCGCCAGCAGCCAGGCCGATACGCAGTATTTT,CASSQADTQYF
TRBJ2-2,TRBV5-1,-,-,TGCGCCAGCAGCTTGCGGCAGGGCCAGTCGTCGATAAACACCGGGGAGCTGTTTTTT,CASSLRQGQSSINTGELFF
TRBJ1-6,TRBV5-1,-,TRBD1,TGCGCCAGCAGCACCGGACAGGGGGCGGGTAATAATTCACCCCTCCACTTT,CASSTGQGAGNNSPLHF
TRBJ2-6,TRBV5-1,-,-,TGCGCCAGCAGCTTGAACAGAGTCCTTCTCTCTGGGGCCAACGTCCTGACTTTC,CASSLNRVLLSGANVLTF
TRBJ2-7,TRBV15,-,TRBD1,TGTGCCACCAGCAGAGCGGTGGGACAGACCTACGAGCAGTACTTC,CATSRAVGQTYEQYF
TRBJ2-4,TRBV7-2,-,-,TGTGCCAGCAGCCAGCAGGGTCAGGCCAAAAACATTCAGTACTTC,CASSQQGQAKNIQYF
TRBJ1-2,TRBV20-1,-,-,TGCAGTGTAGGGGAATATGGCTACACCTTC,CSVGEYGYTF
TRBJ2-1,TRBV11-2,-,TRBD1,TGTGCCAGCAGCTCCTTCGACAGGGAGTGGGAGCAGTTCTTC,CASSSFDREWEQFF
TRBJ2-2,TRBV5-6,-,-,TGTGCCAGCAGCCCTCGGGTGGGAGGCGGGGAGCTGTTTTTT,CASSPRVGGGELFF
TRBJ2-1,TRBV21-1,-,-,TGTGCCAGCAGCAAGACGGAAGCGGGCCAGTACAATGAGCAGTTCTTC,CASSKTEAGQYNEQFF
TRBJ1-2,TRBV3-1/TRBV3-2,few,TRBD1,TGTGCCAGCAGCCAAGCCGGACAGGGGGGAGGCTACACCTTC,CASSQAGQGGGYTF
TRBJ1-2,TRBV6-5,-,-,TGTGCCAGCAGTTACACCGGACAAGCTAACTATGGCTACACCTTC,CASSYTGQANYGYTF
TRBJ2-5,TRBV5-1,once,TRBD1,TGCGCCAGCAGCTTGGGGACAGGGGCGGGGGAAGAGACCCAGTACTTC,CASSLGTGAGEETQYF
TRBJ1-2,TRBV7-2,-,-,TGTGCCAGCAGCCAGGGTTCCCAGGGAGGCTACTATGGCTACACCTTC,CASSQGSQGGYYGYTF
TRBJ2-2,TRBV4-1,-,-,TGCGCCAGCAGCCCCCGACAGGCCCTAAACACCGGGGAGCTGTTTTTT,CASSPRQALNTGELFF
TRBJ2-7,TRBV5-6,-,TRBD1,TGTGCCAGCAGCAGGGACAGGGCTCTTTGGTACGAGCAGTACTTC,CASSRDRALWYEQYF
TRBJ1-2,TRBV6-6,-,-,TGTGCCAGCAGCCTCGGAGGGGGGGGCGAACCGTACTACACCTTC,CASSLGGGGEPYYTF
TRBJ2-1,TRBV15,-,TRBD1,TGTGCCACCAGCAGACTTAGACGACAGGGTCAAGATGAGCAGTTCTTC,CATSRLRRQGQDEQFF
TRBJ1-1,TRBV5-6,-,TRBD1,TGTGCCAGCAGCTTGAGACAGGGAGACACTGAAGCTTTCTTT,CASSLRQGDTEAFF
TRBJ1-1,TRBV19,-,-,TGTGCCAGTACAACCGGGAACACTGAAGCTTTCTTT,CASTTGNTEAFF
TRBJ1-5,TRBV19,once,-,TGTGCCAGTAGTCCCCTCTACGGGGGATTGGGCAATCAGCCCCAGCATTTT,CASSPLYGGLGNQPQHF
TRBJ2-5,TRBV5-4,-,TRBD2,TGTGCCACCTTCCTTAAAGCGGGGGCCAACCAAGAGACCCAGTACTTC,CATFLKAGANQETQYF
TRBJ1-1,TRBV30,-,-,TGTGCCTGGTCTCAAGGCAGCAGGAGGGGTAAAGCTTTCTTT,CAWSQGSRRGKAFF
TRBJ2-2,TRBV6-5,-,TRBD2,TGTGCCAGCAAGCGGGGGTTTACCGGGGAGCTGTTTTTT,CASKRGFTGELFF